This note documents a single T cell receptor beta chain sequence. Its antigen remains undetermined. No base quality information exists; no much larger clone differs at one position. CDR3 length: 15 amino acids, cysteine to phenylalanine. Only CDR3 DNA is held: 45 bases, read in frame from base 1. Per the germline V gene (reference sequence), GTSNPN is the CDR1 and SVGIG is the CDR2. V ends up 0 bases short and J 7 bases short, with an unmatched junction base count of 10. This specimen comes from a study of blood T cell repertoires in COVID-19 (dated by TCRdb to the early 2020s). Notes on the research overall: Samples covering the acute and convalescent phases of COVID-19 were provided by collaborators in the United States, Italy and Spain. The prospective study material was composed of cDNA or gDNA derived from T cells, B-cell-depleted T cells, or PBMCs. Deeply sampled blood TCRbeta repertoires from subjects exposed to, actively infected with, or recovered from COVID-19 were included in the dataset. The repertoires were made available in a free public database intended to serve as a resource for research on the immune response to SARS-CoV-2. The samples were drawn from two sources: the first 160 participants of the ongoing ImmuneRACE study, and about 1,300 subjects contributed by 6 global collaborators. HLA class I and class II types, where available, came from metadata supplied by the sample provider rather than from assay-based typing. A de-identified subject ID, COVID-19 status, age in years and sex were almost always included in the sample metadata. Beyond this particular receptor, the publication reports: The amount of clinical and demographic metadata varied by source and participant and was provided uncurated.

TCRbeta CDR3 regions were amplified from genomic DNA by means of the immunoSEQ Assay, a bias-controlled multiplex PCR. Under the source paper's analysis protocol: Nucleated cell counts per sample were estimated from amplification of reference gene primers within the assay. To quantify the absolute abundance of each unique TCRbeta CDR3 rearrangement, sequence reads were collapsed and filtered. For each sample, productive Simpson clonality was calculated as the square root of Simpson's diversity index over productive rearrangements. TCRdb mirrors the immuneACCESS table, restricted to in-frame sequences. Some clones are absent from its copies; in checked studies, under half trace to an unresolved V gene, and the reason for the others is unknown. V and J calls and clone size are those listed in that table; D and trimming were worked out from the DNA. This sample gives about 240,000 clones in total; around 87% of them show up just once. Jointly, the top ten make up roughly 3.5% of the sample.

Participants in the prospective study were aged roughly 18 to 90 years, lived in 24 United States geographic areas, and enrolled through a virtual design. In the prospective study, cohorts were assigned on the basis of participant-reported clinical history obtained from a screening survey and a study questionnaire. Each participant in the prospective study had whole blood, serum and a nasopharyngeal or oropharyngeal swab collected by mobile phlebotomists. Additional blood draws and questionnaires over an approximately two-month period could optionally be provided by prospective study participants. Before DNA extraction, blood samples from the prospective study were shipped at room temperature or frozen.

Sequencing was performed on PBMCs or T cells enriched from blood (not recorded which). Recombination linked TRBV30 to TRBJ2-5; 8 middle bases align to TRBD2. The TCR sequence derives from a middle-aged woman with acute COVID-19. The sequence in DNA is TGTGCCTGGAGTGTACGCCGAGTGCTAGCGGGGACCCAGTACTTC. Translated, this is CAWSVRRVLAGTQYF. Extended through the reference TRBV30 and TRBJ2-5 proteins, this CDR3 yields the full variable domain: SQTIHQWPATLVQPVGSPLSLECTVEGTSNPNLYWYRQAAGRGLQLLFYSVGIGQISSEVPQNLSASRPQDRQFILSSKKLLLSDSGFYLCAWSVRRVLAGTQYFGPGTRLLVL.